This TCR beta chain is drawn from a study of T cells after posttransplantation cyclophosphamide. This table comes from immunoSEQ multiplex PCR, and its TCRdb copy is limited to in-frame clones, with some not included. The table lists about 37,000 clones, with no singletons. This clone came up many times. V was clipped by 9 bases and J by 0 bases; unmatched bases: 4. The germline V gene encodes CDR1 MNHNS and CDR2 SASEGT. The CDR3 is 14 residues long. The TCR was taken from a young man in good health and a related stem cell transplant donor. J is TRBJ2-7 and V is TRBV6-1; 11 nucleotides align to TRBD2. The specimen sequenced was PBMCs. This chain's CDR3 is CASEGLAVSYEQYF. The CDR3 DNA follows: TGTGCCAGTGAGGGACTAGCGGTCTCCTACGAGCAGTACTTC.